This T cell receptor beta chain originates from a study of shared clonotypes between healthy human individuals. As for the study in general: Donors were a couple of women and a few men aged 18 to 49. General study points: Non-shared clonotypes displayed generation probabilities falling below those of clonotypes present in all four donors. Memory subsets generally showed smaller estimated richness than naive subsets did.

Trimming took off 3 bases at V and 3 bases at J, with 14 bases between the two ends. The germline V gene has CDR1 ENHRY and CDR2 SYGVKD. CDR3 size: 16 residues. Naive CD8 cells, CD45RO-negative and positively selected for CCR7, excluded terminally differentiated effector memory CD45RA+ cells. As regards this clone: Its antigen is unknown.

TCRdb keeps only in-frame clones here, not all; method: immunoSEQ multiplex PCR. The sample lists about 2,100,000 clones; 85% to 95% were seen once. This chain uses TRBV10-3 with TRBJ2-2; D is ambiguous. Specimen: naive CD8+ T cells from PBMCs. The source is a man aged 18 to 35 in good health. Some clones in this sample may be carry-over from other donors' samples. The CDR3: CAISDGLVADTGELFF. CDR3 sequence (DNA): TGTGCCATCAGTGATGGATTAGTCGCGGACACCGGGGAGCTGTTTTTT.